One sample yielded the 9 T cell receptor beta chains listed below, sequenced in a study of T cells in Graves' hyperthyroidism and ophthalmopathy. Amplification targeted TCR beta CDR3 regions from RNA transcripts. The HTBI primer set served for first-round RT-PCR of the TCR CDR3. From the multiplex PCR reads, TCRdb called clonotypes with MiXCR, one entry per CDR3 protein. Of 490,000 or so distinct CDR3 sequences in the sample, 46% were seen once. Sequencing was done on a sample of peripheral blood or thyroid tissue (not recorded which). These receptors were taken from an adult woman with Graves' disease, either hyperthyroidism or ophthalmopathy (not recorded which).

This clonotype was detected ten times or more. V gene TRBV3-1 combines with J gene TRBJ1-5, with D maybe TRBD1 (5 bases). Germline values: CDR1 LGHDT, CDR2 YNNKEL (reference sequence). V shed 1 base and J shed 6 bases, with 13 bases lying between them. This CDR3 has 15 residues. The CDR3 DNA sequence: TGTGCCAGCAGCCAAGGACAGTTTGACGCTCAGCCCCAGCATTTT. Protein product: CASSQGQFDAQPQHF.

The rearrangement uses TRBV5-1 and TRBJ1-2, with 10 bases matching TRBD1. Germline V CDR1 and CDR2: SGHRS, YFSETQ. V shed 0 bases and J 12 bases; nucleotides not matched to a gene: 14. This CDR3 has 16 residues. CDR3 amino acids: CASSLGQGAQNYCHTF. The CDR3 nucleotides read TGCGCCAGCAGCTTGGGACAGGGGGCGCAGAACTATTGCCACACCTTC.

The DNA for the CDR3 is TGTGCCAGCAGCTCCTCGACAGGGTTCGACACTGAAGCTTTCTTT. This sequence encodes CASSSSTGFDTEAFF. The chain uses TRBV11-2 and TRBJ1-1; 7 nucleotides line up with TRBD1. This CDR3 spans 15 amino acids. With V trimmed by 4 bases and J by 3 bases, 8 bases remained unmatched. Germline lookup yields CDR1 SGHAT and CDR2 FQNNGV.

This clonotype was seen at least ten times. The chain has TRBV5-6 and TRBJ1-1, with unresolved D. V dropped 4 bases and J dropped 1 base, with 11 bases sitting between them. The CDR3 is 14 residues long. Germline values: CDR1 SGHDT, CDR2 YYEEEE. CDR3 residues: CASSIGLRNTEAFF. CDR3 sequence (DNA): TGTGCCAGCAGCATCGGACTAAGGAACACTGAAGCTTTCTTT.

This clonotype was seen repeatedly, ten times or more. This chain's CDR3 is CSASEGGSNQPQHF. In nucleotides, the CDR3 is TGCAGTGCTAGCGAGGGGGGCAGCAATCAGCCCCAGCATTTT. V usage is TRBV20-1 and J usage is TRBJ1-5; tentatively, D is TRBD1 (6 bases). V lost 3 bases and J 1 base, leaving 10 bases between the germline ends. CDR3 length equals 14 residues. The germline gives CDR1 DFQATT, CDR2 SNEGSKA (reference sequence).

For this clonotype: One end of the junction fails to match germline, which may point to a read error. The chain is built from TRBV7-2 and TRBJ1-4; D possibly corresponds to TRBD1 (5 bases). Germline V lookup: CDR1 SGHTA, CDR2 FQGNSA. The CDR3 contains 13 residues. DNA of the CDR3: TGTGCCAGCACCCGGGACGGTAGTGAAAAACTGCTTTTT. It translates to CASTRDGSEKLLF.

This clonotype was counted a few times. CDR3 amino acids: CSVGGILGETQYF. The CDR3 DNA follows: TGCAGCGTTGGCGGGATTTTGGGAGAGACCCAGTACTTC. The rearrangement joins TRBV29-1 to TRBJ2-5; maybe TRBD2 (6 bases). This CDR3 has 13 residues. V shed 4 bases and J shed 4 bases, with 13 bases lying between them. Germline V gene data show CDR1 as SQVTM and CDR2 as ANQGSEA.

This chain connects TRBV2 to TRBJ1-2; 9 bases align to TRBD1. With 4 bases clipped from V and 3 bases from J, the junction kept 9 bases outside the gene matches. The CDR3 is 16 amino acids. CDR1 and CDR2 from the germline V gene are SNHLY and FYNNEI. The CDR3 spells CASSGDRGVLDYGYTF. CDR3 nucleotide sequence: TGTGCCAGCAGTGGAGACAGGGGGGTTTTGGACTATGGCTACACCTTC.

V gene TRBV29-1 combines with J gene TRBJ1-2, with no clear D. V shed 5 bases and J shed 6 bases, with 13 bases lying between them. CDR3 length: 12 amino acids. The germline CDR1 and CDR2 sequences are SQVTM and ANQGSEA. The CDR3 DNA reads TGCAGCGTTTATCCGCCGACAAATGGCTACACCTTC. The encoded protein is CSVYPPTNGYTF. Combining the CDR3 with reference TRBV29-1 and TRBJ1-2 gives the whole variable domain SAVISQKPSRDICQRGTSLTIQCQVDSQVTMMFWYRQQPGQSLTLIATANQGSEATYESGFVIDKFPISRPNLTFSTLTVSNMSPEDSSIYLCSVYPPTNGYTFGSGTRLTVV.